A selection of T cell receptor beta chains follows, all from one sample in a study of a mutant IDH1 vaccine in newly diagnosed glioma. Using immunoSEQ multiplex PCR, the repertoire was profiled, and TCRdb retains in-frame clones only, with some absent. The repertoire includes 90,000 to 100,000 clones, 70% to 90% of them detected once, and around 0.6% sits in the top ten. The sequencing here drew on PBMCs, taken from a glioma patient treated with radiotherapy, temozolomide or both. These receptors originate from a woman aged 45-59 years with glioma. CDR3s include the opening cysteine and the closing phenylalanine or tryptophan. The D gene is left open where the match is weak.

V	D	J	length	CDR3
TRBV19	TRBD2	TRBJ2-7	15	CASSISGGSAYEQYF
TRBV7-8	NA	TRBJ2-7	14	CASSFQGRGHEQYF
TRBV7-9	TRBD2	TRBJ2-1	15	CASSLRLAGDNEQFF
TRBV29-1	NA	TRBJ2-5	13	CSVVKLNQETQYF
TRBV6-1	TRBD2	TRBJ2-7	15	CASSPNLAGANEQYF
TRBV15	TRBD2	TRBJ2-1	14	CATSRPSGSNEQFF
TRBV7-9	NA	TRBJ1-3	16	CASSFPNGDVGNTIYF
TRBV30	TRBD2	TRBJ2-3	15	CAWSGTSGRTDTQYF
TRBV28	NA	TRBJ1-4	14	CASSLPGTGEKLFF
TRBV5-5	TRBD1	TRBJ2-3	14	CASSSGGATDTQYF
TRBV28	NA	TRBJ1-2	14	CASSLPSNNYGYTF
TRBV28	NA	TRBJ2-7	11	CASSFSYEQYF
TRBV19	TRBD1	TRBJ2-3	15	CASSTGTVDLYTQYF
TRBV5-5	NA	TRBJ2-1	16	CASSLLAGPSYNEQFF
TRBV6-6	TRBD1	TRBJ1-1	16	CASSYNSDRGQGEAFF
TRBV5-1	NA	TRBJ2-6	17	CASSLRGGSSGANVLTF
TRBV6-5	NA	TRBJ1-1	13	CASTPRANTEAFF
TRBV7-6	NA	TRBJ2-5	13	CASSTGTKETQYF
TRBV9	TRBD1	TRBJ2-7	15	CASSESPTGDHEQYF
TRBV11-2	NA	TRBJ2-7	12	CASSLETYEQYF
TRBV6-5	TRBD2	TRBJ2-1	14	CASSYSGRRNEQFF
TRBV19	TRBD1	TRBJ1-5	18	CASSIPAQGAYSNQPQHF
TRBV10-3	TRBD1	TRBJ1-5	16	CAISGSTGGDNQPQHF
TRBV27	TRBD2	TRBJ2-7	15	CASTTWGGDSYEQYF
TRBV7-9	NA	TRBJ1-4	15	CASSAYFGEDEKLFF
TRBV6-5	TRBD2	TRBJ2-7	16	CASSYAGLAETYEQYF
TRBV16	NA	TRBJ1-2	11	CASSDGYGYTF
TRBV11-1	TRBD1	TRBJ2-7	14	CASRGQGYSYEQYF
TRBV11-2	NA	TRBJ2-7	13	CASSLLAGYEQYF
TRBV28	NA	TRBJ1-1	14	CASTSAGTNTEAFF
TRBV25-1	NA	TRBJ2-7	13	CASSASGTYEQYF
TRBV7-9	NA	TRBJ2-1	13	CASSLEAGAQWFF
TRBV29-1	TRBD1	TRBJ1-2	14	CSVGQGFYNYGYTF
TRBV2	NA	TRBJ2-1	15	CASSEEDGAYNEQFF
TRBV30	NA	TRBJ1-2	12	CAWRDFNYGYTF
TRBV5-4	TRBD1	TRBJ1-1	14	CASSSRDSYTEAFF
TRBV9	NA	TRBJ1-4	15	CASSDPHGGHEKLFF
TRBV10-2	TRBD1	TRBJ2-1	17	CASSEGGLGQGAGEQFF
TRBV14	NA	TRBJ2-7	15	CASSLLGGQSYEQYF
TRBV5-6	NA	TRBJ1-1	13	CASSFTTNTEAFF
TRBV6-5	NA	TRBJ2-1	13	CASKSNFHHEQFF
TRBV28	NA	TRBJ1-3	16	CASSSYKDGFGNTIYF
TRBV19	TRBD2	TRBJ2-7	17	CASSVGLAGGRGYEQYF
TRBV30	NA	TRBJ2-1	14	CAWGRGSSYNEQFF